Below are 13 T cell receptor beta chains sequenced from a single sample in a study of T cells in Graves' hyperthyroidism and ophthalmopathy. There were TCR beta CDR3 regions amplified from RNA transcripts. During a first-round RT-PCR of the TCR CDR3, the HTBI primer set was used. TCRdb reprocessed the multiplex PCR reads with MiXCR, giving one entry per CDR3 protein. The sample has fewer than 450,000 distinct CDR3 sequences; 11% to 15% are singletons. Source material: blood. Receptor source: a man between 45 and 60 years old with Graves' ophthalmopathy.

This clonotype was found many times. V and J are TRBV4-1 and TRBJ2-3; D is unresolved. This CDR3 spans 13 amino acids. Germline V lookup: CDR1 MGHRA, CDR2 YSYEKL. Trimming cost V 0 bases and J 3 bases, with 4 bases left between them. The DNA of the CDR3 is TGCGCCAGCAGCCAAGAGCTAACAGATACGCAGTATTTT. Amino acids: CASSQELTDTQYF.

V is TRBV10-3 and J is TRBJ1-2; D not certain. V was pared by 2 bases and J by 3 bases, with 22 bases between. The CDR3 contains 18 residues. CDR1 is ENHRY and CDR2 is SYGVKD in the germline V gene. CDR3 amino acids: CAISEAVVEGPSDYGYTF. The CDR3 DNA reads as TGTGCCATCAGTGAGGCCGTGGTGGAGGGTCCTAGTGACTATGGCTACACCTTC.

Ten or more counts support this clonotype. The CDR3 region is CASRVDRARQPQHF. The CDR3 nucleotides read TGTGCCAGCAGGGTCGACAGGGCCCGTCAGCCCCAGCATTTT. This chain links TRBV2 with TRBJ1-5, with 7 nucleotides matching TRBD1. Germline V gene sequence: CDR1 SNHLY, CDR2 FYNNEI. V was pared by 6 bases and J by 6 bases, with 8 bases of the junction left unmatched. The CDR3 sequence is 14 residues long.

This clonotype was seen at least ten times. The chain carries TRBV5-1 and TRBJ1-2; 10 bases agree with TRBD1. Losses at the gene ends were 4 bases for V and 7 bases for J; bases not matched to a gene: 7. The CDR3 contains 14 residues. Germline CDR1 SGHRS, CDR2 YFSETQ. The CDR3 is CASSMVGQGSGYTF. CDR3 nucleotides: TGCGCCAGCAGCATGGTGGGACAGGGGAGTGGCTACACCTTC.

The chain is built from TRBV20-1 and TRBJ2-1; D is possibly TRBD1 or TRBD2 (6 bases each). The CDR3 has 12 residues. Germline V gives CDR1 DFQATT, CDR2 SNEGSKA (reference sequence). Trimming left V 6 bases short and J 5 bases short, with 11 bases between. Written as DNA, the CDR3 is TGCAGTGCCGGGGGCGCACACAATGAGCAGTTCTTC. It codes for CSAGGAHNEQFF.

This clonotype was seen many times. V and J are TRBV20-1 and TRBJ1-1; the D gene is possibly TRBD1 (5 bases). V was pared by 7 bases and J by 3 bases, with 15 bases between. This CDR3 is 13 amino acids long. From germline, CDR1 is DFQATT and CDR2 SNEGSKA (reference sequence). The CDR3 DNA sequence: TGCAGTGTTTCGCCCTCAGGGTACACTGAAGCTTTCTTT. This sequence encodes CSVSPSGYTEAFF.

Ten or more counts support this clonotype. The chain employs TRBV11-2 and TRBJ2-7; TRBD2 matches 7 bases. The J segment lost 7 bases and the V segment lost 3 bases, leaving 9 bases of the junction unmatched. Germline CDR1 SGHAT, CDR2 FQNNGV. The CDR3 sequence is 14 residues long. The CDR3 loop is CASSLGGGNREQYF. DNA for the CDR3: TGTGCCAGCAGCTTGGGGGGGGGGAATCGGGAGCAGTACTTC. The whole variable domain, remainder taken from reference TRBV11-2 and TRBJ2-7, is EAGVAQSPRYKIIEKRQSVAFWCNPISGHATLYWYQQILGQGPKLLIQFQNNGVVDDSQLPKDRFSAERLKGVDSTLKIQPAKLEDSAVYLCASSLGGGNREQYFGPGTRLTVT.

About this clonotype itself: This may arise from a read error, as a much more abundant clone is one base away. This rearrangement joins TRBV4-1 to TRBJ2-7; a weak D match, TRBD1 (5 bases). Germline values: CDR1 MGHRA, CDR2 YSYEKL. This CDR3 is built from 14 residues. The DNA of the CDR3 is TGCGCCAGCAGCCAGACCGACAGCTCCTACGGGCAGTACTTC. This codes for CASSQTDSSYGQYF.

The CDR3 sequence is CASSVGASGNRAETQYF. The CDR3 DNA is TGTGCCAGCAGCGTAGGGGCTAGCGGGAACCGGGCGGAGACCCAGTACTTC. This chain links TRBV9 with TRBJ2-5; 9 nucleotides match TRBD2. The length of the CDR3 is 17 residues. Germline lookup yields CDR1 SGDLS and CDR2 YYNGEE. Unmatched junction bases numbered 11, after V lost 0 bases and J lost 5 bases.

There are a few counts of this clonotype. The gene calls are TRBV7-3 and TRBJ1-1; the match to TRBD1 covers 8 bases. Losses at the gene ends were 5 bases for V and 4 bases for J; bases not matched to a gene: 3. There are 13 residues in the CDR3. In germline, CDR1 is SGHTA, CDR2 FQGTGA. The CDR3 loop reads CASSHGTGTEAFF. CDR3 nucleotide sequence: TGTGCCAGCAGCCATGGGACAGGCACTGAAGCTTTCTTT.

This clonotype was found many times. V is TRBV27 and J is TRBJ2-1, with D unclear. Trimming left V 0 bases short and J 0 bases short, with 9 bases between. Germline CDR1 is MNHEY and CDR2 is SMNVEV (reference sequence). This CDR3 region has 16 residues. The CDR3 reads CASSLSLRSSYNEQFF. CDR3 DNA: TGTGCCAGCAGTTTATCCCTTCGCAGCTCCTACAATGAGCAGTTCTTC.

This clonotype was seen ten or more times. The chain carries TRBV5-1 and TRBJ1-1; maybe TRBD1 (5 bases). CDR1 SGHRS and CDR2 YFSETQ come from the germline V gene. V was pared by 4 bases and J by 1 base, with 11 bases between. CDR3 size: 14 residues. The CDR3 loop reads CASSTGTENTEAFF. DNA for the CDR3: TGCGCCAGCAGCACCGGGACCGAGAACACTGAAGCTTTCTTT.

This clonotype was observed at least ten times. The chain couples TRBV2 to TRBJ1-2; D call uncertain. CDR3 length: 11 amino acids. Germline V gives CDR1 SNHLY, CDR2 FYNNEI. Trimming removed 5 bases from V and 8 bases from J, with 9 bases in between. This CDR3 is CASSPDVGYTF. In DNA form, the CDR3 reads TGTGCCAGCAGTCCCGATGTGGGCTACACCTTC.